A selection of T cell receptor beta chains follows, all from one sample in a study of shared clonotypes between healthy human individuals. Sequenced by immunoSEQ multiplex PCR; TCRdb stores in-frame clones only, minus some. Here the sample spans 1 million to 1.3 million clones, about four fifths being singletons. The sample consisted of memory CD4+ T cells from PBMCs. These receptors were collected from a man aged 18 to 29 in good health. Some clones in this sample may be carry-over from other donors' samples. Each CDR3 is given without its conserved first and last residue.

>TRBJ2-1|TRBV28
ASSFLGTSGRNEQF
>TRBJ2-3|TRBV27
ASSLGRPSTDTQY
>TRBJ2-1|TRBV5-1
ASSYRPSGQGQNEQF
>NA|TRBV30
AWRNPVTYEQY
>TRBJ2-6|TRBV2
ASSDPGLAGASGANVLT
>TRBJ1-2|TRBV28
ASSDLDRGRGYGYT
>TRBJ2-5|TRBV27
ASSLNKWSQVTQY
>TRBJ1-2|TRBV19
ASSIDREGGIFSGYT
>TRBJ2-7|TRBV4-2
ASSQGAIRSDEQY
>TRBJ2-3|TRBV6-6
ASRGLAGGTQY
>TRBJ1-2|TRBV6-4
ASSRGQGYGYT
>TRBJ2-1|TRBV5-1
ASSLAAGTLNEQF
>TRBJ2-1|TRBV9
ASSVEPSGYNEQF
>TRBJ2-4|TRBV7-6
ASSQSSGRENIQY